The source of this T cell receptor (beta chain) is a study of shared clonotypes between healthy human individuals. Findings and limits, study-wide: All-four-donor shared clonotypes had higher generation probabilities than non-shared clonotypes did. Enrolling few donors narrowed the genetic and exposure-history diversity that was represented.

The donors were all Caucasian adults (living in Nashville, Tennessee). The germline V gene encodes CDR1 SGHRS and CDR2 YFSETQ. This CDR3 has 15 residues. Germline trimming cut 4 bases from V and 3 bases from J; bases unmatched to any gene: 7. Method: immunoSEQ multiplex PCR; TCRdb's copy keeps in-frame clones and lacks some. This table has about 2 million clones, roughly 94% appearing once. A note on this clone: The antigen is unknown.

Sequencing was done on a sample of naive CD4+ T cells sorted from blood. Subset defined: CD45RA+ positively selected. V and J are TRBV5-1 and TRBJ1-3; TRBD1 matches 7 bases. This TCR came from a young man in good health. The CDR3 sequence: CASSRPGTDGNTIYF. The CDR3, as DNA: TGCGCCAGCAGCAGGCCCGGGACAGATGGAAACACCATATATTTT.